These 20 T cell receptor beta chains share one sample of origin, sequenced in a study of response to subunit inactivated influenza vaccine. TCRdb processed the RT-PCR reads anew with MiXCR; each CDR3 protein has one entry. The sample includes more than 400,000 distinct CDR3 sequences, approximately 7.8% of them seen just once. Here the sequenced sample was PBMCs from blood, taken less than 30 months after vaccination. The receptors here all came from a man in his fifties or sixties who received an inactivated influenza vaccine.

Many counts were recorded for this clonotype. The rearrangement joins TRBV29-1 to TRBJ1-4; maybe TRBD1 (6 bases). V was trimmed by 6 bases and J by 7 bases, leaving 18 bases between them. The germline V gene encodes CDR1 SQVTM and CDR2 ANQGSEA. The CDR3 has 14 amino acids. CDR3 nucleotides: TGCAGCGTCTCGGGGGGGCTGATTGGTGAAAAACTGTTTTTT. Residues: CSVSGGLIGEKLFF.

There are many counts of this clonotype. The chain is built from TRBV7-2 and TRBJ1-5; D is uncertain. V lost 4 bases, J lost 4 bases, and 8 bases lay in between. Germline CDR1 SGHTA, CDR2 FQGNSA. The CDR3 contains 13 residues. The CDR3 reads CASSYGVNQPQHF. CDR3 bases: TGTGCCAGCAGCTACGGGGTAAATCAGCCCCAGCATTTT.

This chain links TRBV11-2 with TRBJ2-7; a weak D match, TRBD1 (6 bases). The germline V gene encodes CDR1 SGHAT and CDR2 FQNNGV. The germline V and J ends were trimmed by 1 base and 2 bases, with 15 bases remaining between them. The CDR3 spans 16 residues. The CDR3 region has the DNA TGTGCCAGCAGCTTAGGTCCTACAGGGTGGACCTACGAGCAGTACTTC. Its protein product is CASSLGPTGWTYEQYF.

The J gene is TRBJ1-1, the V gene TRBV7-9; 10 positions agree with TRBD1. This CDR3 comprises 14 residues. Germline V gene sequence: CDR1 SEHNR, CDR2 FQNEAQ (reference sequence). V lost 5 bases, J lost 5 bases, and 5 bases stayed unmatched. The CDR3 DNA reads TGTGCCAGCAGCGCGGGACAGGGGAGGACTGAAGCTTTCTTT. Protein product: CASSAGQGRTEAFF.

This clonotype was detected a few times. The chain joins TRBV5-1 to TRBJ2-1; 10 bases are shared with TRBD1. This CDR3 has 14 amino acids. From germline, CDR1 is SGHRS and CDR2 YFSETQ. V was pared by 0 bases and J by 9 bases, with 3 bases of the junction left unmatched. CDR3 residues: CASSLGQGAREQFF. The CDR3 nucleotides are TGCGCCAGCAGCTTGGGACAGGGGGCACGTGAGCAGTTCTTC.

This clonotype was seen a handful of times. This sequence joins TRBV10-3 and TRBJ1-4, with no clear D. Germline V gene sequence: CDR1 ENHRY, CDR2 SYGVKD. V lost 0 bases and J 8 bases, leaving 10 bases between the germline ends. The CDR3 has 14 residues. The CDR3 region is CAISESAAREKLFF. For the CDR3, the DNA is TGTGCCATCAGTGAGTCGGCAGCCAGGGAAAAACTGTTTTTT.

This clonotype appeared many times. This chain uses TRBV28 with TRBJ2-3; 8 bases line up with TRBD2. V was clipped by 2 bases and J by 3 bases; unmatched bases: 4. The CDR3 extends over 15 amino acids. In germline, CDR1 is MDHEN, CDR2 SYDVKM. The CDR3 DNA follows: TGTGCCAGCAGTTTAACACGGGGGGGAACAGATACGCAGTATTTT. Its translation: CASSLTRGGTDTQYF.

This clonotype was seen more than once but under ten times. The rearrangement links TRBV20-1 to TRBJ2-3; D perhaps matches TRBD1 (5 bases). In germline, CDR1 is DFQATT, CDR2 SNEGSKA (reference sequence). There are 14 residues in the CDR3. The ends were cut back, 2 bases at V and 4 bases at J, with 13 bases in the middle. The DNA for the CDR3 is TGCAGTGCTAGAAGGCTAGTGGGGCCAGATACGCAGTATTTT. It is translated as CSARRLVGPDTQYF.

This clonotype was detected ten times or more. In nucleotides, the CDR3 is TGCAGTGCTACCCGGGACACAGATACGCAGTATTTT. It yields the protein CSATRDTDTQYF. The J gene is TRBJ2-3, the V gene TRBV20-1; a possible D gene is TRBD2 (5 bases). Trimming pared 4 bases from V and 2 bases from J, leaving 7 bases between. Germline CDR1 and CDR2: DFQATT and SNEGSKA (reference sequence). The CDR3 covers 12 residues.

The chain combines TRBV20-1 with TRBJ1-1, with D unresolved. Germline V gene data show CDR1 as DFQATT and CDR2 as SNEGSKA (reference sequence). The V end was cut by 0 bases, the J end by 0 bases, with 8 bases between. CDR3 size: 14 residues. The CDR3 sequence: CSARDRILNTEAFF. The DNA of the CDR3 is TGCAGTGCTAGAGATCGAATACTGAACACTGAAGCTTTCTTT.

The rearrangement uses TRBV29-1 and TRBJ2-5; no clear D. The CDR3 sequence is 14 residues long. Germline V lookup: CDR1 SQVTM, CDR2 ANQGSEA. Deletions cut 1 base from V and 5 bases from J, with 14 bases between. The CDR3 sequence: CSVEAIRDRETQYF. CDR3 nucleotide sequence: TGCAGCGTTGAAGCCATCCGTGATAGGGAGACCCAGTACTTC.

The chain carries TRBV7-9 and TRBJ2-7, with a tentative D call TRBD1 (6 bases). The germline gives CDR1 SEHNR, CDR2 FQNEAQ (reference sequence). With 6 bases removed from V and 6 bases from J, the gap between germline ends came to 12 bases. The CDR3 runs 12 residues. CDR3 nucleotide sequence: TGTGCCAGCAGTGTAACAGGGACCGAGCAGTACTTC. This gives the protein CASSVTGTEQYF.

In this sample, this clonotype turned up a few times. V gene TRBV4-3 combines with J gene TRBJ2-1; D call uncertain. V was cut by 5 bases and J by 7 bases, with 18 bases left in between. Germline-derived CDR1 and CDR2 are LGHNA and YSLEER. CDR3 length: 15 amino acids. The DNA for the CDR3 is TGCGCCAGCAGCGTAGGACCCCTCCTCCGAAATGAGCAGTTCTTC. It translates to CASSVGPLLRNEQFF.

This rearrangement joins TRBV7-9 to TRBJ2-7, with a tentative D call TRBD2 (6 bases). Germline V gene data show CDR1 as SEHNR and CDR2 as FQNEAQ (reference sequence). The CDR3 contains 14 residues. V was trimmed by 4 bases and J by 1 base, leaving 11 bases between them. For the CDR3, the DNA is TGTGCCAGCAGCTGGGGGGTAGGGTCCTACGAGCAGTACTTC. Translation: CASSWGVGSYEQYF.

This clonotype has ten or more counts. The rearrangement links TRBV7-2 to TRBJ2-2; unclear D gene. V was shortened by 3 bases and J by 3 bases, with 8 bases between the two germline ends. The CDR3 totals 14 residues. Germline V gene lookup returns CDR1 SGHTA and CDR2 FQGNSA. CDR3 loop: CASSFSPYTGELFF. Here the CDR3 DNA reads TGTGCCAGCAGCTTTTCACCCTACACCGGGGAGCTGTTTTTT.

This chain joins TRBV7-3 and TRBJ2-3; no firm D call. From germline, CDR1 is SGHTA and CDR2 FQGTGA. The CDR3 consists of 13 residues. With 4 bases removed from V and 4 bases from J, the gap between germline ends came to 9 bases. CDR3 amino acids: CASSSRSADTQYF. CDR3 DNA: TGTGCCAGCAGCTCGCGGTCCGCAGATACGCAGTATTTT.

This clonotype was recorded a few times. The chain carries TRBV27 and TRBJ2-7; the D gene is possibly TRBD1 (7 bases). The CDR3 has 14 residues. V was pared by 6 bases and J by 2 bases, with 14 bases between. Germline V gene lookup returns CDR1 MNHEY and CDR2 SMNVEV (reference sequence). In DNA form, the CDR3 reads TGTGCCAGCAGGGGAGGACAGGTCCCCTACGAGCAGTACTTC. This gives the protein CASRGGQVPYEQYF.

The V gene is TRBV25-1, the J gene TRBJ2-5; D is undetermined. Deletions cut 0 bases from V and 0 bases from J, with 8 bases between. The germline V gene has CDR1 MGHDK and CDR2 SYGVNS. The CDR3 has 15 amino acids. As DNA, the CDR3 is TGTGCCAGCAGTGAATATGGGCTGAACCAAGAGACCCAGTACTTC. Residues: CASSEYGLNQETQYF.

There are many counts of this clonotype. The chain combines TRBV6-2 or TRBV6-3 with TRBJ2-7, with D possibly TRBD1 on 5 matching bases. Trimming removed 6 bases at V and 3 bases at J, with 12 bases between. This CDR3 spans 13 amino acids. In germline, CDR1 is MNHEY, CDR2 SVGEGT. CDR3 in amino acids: CASSRTDIYEQYF. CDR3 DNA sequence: TGTGCCAGCAGCCGGACGGACATCTACGAGCAGTACTTC.

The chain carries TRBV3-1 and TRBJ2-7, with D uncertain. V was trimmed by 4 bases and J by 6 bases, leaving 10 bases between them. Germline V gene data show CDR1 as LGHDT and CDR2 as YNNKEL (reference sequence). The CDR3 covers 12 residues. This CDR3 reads CASSPSTSEQYF. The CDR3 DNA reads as TGTGCCAGCAGCCCAAGTACCTCCGAGCAGTACTTC.